This T cell receptor (beta chain) was documented in a study of spatial heterogeneity in lung cancer. Overall study findings and caveats: Tumor mutation count correlated with how many alpha and beta TCRs expanded intratumorally.

Each CDR3 protein is one row after TCRdb ran MiXCR on the 5' RACE reads. This sample yields a few thousand distinct CDR3 sequences, of which 17% are seen a single time; approximately 15% belongs to the top ten. Documented time point: sample taken at primary tumor resection. The CDR3 length is 11 residues. V gave up 6 bases and J gave up 14 bases; unmatched junction bases: 10. Germline lookup yields CDR1 DFQATT and CDR2 SNEGSKA (reference sequence). As regards this clonotype: Its antigen is unidentified.

The chain joins TRBV20-1 to TRBJ2-1; 7 bases map to TRBD2. This receptor was obtained from a male donor with early-stage non-small cell lung cancer. The specimen was lung tumor tissue, collected at surgery. This CDR3 is CSASGAGREFF. The CDR3 region has the DNA TGCAGTGCCAGTGGAGCGGGGAGAGAGTTCTTC.